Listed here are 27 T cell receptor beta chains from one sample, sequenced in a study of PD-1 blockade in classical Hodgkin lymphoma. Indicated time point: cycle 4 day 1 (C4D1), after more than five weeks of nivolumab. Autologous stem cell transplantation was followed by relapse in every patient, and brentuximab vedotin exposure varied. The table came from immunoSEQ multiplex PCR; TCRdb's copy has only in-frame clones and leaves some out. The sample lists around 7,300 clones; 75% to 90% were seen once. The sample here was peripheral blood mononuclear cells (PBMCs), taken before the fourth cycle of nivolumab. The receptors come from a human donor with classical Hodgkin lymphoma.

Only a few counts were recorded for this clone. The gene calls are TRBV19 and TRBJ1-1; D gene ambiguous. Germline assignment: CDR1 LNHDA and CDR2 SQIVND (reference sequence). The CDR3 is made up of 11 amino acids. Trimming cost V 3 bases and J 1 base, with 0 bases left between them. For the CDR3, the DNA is TGTGCCAGTAGTATGAACACTGAAGCTTTCTTT. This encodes CASSMNTEAFF. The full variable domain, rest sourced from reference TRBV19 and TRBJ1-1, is DGGITQSPKYLFRKEGQNVTLSCEQNLNHDAMYWYRQDPGQGLRLIYYSQIVNDFQKGDIAEGYSVSREKKESFPLTVTSAQKNPTAFYLCASSMNTEAFFGQGTRLTVV.

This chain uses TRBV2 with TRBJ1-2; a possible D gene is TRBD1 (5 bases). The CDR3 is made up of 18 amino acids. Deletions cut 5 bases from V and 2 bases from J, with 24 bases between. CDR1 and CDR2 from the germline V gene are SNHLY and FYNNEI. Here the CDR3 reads CASSLKGLDWSPNYGYTF. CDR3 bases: TGTGCCAGCAGTCTTAAGGGGCTCGACTGGTCCCCCAACTATGGCTACACCTTC.

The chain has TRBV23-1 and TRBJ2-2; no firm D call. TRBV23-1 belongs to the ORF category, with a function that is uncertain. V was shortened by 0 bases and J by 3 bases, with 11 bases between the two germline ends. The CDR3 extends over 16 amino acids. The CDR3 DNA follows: TGCGCCAGCAGTCAATCGGCACTGGGTGACACCGGGGAGCTGTTTTTT. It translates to CASSQSALGDTGELFF.

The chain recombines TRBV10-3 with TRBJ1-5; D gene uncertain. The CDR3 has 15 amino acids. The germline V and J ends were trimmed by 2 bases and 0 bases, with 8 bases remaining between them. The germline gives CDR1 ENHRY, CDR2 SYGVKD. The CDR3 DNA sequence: TGTGCCATCAGTGAGACACCTTATAGCAATCAGCCCCAGCATTTT. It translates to CAISETPYSNQPQHF.

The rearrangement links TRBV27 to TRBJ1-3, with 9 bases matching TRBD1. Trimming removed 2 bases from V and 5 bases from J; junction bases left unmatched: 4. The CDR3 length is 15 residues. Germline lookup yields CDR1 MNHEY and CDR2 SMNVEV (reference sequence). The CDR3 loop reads CASSLRTGGRNTIYF. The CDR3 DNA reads TGTGCCAGCAGTTTACGCACAGGGGGCCGAAACACCATATATTTT.

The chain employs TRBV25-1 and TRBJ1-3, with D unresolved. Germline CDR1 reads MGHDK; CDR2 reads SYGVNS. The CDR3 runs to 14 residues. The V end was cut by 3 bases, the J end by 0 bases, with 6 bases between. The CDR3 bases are TGTGCCAGCAGTGAGACCCTCTCTGGAAACACCATATATTTT. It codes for CASSETLSGNTIYF.

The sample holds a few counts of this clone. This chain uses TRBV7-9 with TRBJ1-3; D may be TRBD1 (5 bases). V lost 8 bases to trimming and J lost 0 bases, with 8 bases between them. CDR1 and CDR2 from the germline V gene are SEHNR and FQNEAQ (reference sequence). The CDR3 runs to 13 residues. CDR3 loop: CASDSISGNTIYF. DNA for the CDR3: TGTGCCAGCGACAGCATCTCTGGAAACACCATATATTTT.

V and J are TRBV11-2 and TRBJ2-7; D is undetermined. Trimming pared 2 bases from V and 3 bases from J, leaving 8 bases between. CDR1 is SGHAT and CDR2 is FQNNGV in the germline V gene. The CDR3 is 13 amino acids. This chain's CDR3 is CASSLTHFYEQYV. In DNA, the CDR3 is TGTGCCAGCAGCTTAACTCATTTCTACGAGCAGTACGTC.

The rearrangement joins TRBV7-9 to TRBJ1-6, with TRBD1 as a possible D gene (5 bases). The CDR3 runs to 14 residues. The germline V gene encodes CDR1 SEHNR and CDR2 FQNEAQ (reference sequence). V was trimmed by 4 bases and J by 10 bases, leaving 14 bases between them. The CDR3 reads CASSSSGSESPLHF. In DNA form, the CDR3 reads TGTGCCAGCAGCTCTTCAGGGTCAGAATCACCCCTCCACTTT.

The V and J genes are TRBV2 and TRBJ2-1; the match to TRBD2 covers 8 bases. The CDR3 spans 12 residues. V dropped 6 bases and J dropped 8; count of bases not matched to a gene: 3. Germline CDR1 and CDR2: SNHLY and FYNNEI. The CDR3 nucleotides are TGTGCCAGCAGCGGACTAGCCGATGAGCAGTTCTTC. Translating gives CASSGLADEQFF.

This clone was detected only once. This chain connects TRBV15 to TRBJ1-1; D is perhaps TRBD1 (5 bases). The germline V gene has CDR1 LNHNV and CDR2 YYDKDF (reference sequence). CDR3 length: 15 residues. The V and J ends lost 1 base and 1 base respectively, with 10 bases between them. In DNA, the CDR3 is TGTGCCACCAGCAGAGTTGCCAGGGCGAACACTGAAGCTTTCTTT. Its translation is CATSRVARANTEAFF.

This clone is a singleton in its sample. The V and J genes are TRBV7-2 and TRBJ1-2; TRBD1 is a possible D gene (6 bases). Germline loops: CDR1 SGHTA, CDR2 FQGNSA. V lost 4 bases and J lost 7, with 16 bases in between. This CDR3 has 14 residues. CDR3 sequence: CASSYSGQQTGYTF. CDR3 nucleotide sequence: TGTGCCAGCAGCTATTCGGGACAACAAACTGGCTACACCTTC.

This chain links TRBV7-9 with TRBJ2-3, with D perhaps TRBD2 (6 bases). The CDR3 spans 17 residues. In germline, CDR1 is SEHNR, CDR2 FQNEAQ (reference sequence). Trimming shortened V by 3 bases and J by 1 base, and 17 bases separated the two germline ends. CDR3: CASSFRDSRVGTDTQYF. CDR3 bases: TGTGCCAGCAGCTTTAGGGACTCACGGGTGGGCACAGATACGCAGTATTTT.

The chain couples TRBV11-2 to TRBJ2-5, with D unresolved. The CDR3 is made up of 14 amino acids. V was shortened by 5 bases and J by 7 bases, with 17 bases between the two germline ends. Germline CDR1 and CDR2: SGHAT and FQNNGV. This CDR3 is CASSRYTPPSTQYF. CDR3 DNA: TGTGCCAGCAGCCGATACACCCCTCCGTCGACCCAGTACTTC.

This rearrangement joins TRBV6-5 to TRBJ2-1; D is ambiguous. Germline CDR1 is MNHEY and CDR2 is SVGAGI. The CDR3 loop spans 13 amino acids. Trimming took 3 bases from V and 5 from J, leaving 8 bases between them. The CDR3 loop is CASSYHTDNEQFF. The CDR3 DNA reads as TGTGCCAGCAGTTATCACACGGACAATGAGCAGTTCTTC.

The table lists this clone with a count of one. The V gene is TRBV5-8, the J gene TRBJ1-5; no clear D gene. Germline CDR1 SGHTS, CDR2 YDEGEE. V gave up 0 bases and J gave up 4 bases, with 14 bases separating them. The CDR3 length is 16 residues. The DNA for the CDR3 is TGTGCCAGCAGCTTGGTGGGAGGTTTTTCAAATCAGCCCCAGCATTTT. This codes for CASSLVGGFSNQPQHF.

DNA of the CDR3: TGTGCCAGAGCCCCTAAGGGTCCCTACGAGCAGTACGTC. Protein product: CARAPKGPYEQYV. The gene calls are TRBV27 and TRBJ2-7, with D unclear. The V and J ends lost 9 bases and 2 bases respectively, with 14 bases between them. Germline V lookup: CDR1 MNHEY, CDR2 SMNVEV (reference sequence). The CDR3 is 13 residues long.

The CDR3 region is CASTPFSRENTEAFF. The CDR3 DNA is TGTGCCAGCACCCCGTTTTCGCGGGAGAACACTGAAGCTTTCTTT. The rearrangement joins TRBV7-2 to TRBJ1-1; D gene ambiguous. The CDR3 has 15 residues. The V and J ends lost 7 bases and 1 base respectively, with 16 bases between them. Per the germline V gene, CDR1 is SGHTA and CDR2 is FQGNSA.

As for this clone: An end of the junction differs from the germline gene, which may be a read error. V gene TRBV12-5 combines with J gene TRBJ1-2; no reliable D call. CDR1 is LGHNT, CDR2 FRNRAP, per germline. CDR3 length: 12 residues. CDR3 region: CASGLRAGSLAF. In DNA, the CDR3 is TGTGCTAGTGGTTTGAGGGCGGGCAGCTTAGCCTTC.

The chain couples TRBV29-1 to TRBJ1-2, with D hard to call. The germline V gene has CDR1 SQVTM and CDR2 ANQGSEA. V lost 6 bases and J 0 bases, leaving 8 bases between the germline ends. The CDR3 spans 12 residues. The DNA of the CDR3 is TGCAGCGTCGACATAGCTAACTATGGCTACACCTTC. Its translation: CSVDIANYGYTF.

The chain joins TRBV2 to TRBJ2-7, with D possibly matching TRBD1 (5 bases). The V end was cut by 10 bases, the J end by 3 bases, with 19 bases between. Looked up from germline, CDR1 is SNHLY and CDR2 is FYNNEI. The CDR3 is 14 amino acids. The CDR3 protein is CATTPGAALYEQYV. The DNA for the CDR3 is TGTGCCACCACTCCTGGGGCAGCACTCTACGAGCAGTACGTC.

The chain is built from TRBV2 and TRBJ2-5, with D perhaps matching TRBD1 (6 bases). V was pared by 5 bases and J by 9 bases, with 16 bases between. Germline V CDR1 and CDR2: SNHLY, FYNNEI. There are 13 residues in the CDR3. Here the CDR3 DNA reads TGTGCCAGCAGTCAAGGGACACGGGGTGCCCAGTACTTC. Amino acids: CASSQGTRGAQYF. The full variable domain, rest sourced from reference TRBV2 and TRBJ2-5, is EPEVTQTPSHQVTQMGQEVILRCVPISNHLYFYWYRQILGQKVEFLVSFYNNEISEKSEIFDDQFSVERPDGSNFTLKIRSTKLEDSAMYFCASSQGTRGAQYFGPGTRLLVL.

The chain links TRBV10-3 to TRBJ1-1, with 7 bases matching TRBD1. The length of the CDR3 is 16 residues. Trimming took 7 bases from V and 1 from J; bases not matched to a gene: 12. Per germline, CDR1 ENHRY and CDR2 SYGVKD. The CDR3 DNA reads TGTGCCATCACCCCGAACAGGGGTAGTGAGAACACTGAAGCTTTCTTT. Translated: CAITPNRGSENTEAFF.

CDR3 bases: TGCGCCAGCAGCCAAGACTCAGGGTCTACGCAGTATTTT. This translates into CASSQDSGSTQYF. The chain joins TRBV4-1 to TRBJ2-3, with a possible D match to TRBD1 (5 bases). CDR3 length: 13 amino acids. Deletions cut 0 bases from V and 8 bases from J, with 9 bases between. Germline assignment: CDR1 MGHRA and CDR2 YSYEKL.

In nucleotides, the CDR3 is TGTGCCAGCCGACAGGGGTTGAACACTGAAGCTTTCTTT. It yields the protein CASRQGLNTEAFF. This chain connects TRBV6-1 to TRBJ1-1, with TRBD1 matching 8 bases. The germline V gene has CDR1 MNHNS and CDR2 SASEGT. The CDR3 has 13 residues. After removal of 8 bases from V and 0 bases from J, the junction contained 2 bases not matched to a gene.

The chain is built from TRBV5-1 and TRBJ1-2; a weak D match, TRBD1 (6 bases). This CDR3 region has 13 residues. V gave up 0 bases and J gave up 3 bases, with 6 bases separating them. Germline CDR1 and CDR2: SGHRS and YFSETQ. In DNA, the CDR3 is TGCGCCAGCAGCTTGGACAGGGACTATGGCTACACCTTC. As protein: CASSLDRDYGYTF.

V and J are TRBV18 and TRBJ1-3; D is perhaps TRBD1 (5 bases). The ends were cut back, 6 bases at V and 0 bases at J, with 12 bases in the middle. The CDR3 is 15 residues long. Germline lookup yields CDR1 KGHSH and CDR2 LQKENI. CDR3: CASSPQTGSGNTIYF. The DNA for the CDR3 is TGTGCCAGCTCGCCTCAAACAGGCTCTGGAAACACCATATATTTT.